Each of the 13 T cell receptor beta chains below was sequenced from the same sample in a study of cytomegalovirus exposure and HLA in healthy donors (TCRdb year 2017). Libraries were made using the immunoSEQ multiplex PCR assay. The multiplex PCR relied on a mix of 60 forward primers for TCR Vbeta segments and 13 reverse primers for TCR Jbeta segments. Held by TCRdb, this immuneACCESS table contains in-frame sequences only and omits some clones. Under half of the omission traces to an unresolved V gene where checked; the cause of the rest is unknown. Counted in this sample were some 160,000 clones; about 78% of them appeared once. In total, the top ten clones hold 2% to 2.5% of the sample. The material sequenced was PBMCs. Receptor source: a man aged 60-69 years in good health and CMV-seronegative.

The chain uses TRBV9 and TRBJ1-2; TRBD1 matches at 9 bases. CDR3 length: 15 residues. Germline V gene sequence: CDR1 SGDLS, CDR2 YYNGEE. After removal of 4 bases from V and 2 bases from J, the junction contained 6 bases not matched to a gene. CDR3 DNA: TGTGCCAGCAGCCCCCCGGGACAGGGAAACTATGGCTACACCTTC. Protein: CASSPPGQGNYGYTF.

This clone has only one observation. The gene calls are TRBV14 and TRBJ2-7; 7 bases fit TRBD1. Germline trimming cut 4 bases from V and 3 bases from J; bases unmatched to any gene: 15. CDR1 and CDR2 from the germline V gene are SGHDN and FVKESK. This CDR3 is 17 amino acids long. CDR3 amino acids: CASSLLSPGQRIYEQYF. CDR3 bases: TGTGCCAGCAGCCTCCTGTCCCCGGGACAGAGGATCTACGAGCAGTACTTC.

This clone showed up just a few times. The rearrangement joins TRBV29-1 to TRBJ2-1; no reliable D call. The CDR3 sequence is 15 residues long. V lost 2 bases and J lost 0, with 11 bases in between. Per the germline V gene, CDR1 is SQVTM and CDR2 is ANQGSEA. For the CDR3, the DNA is TGCAGCGTTGAAAAACACAGAAGCTCCTACAATGAGCAGTTCTTC. Encoded protein: CSVEKHRSSYNEQFF.

The rearrangement links TRBV29-1 to TRBJ2-1; tentative D call: TRBD1 (6 bases). This CDR3 spans 15 amino acids. V lost 4 bases and J lost 6, with 19 bases in between. The germline gives CDR1 SQVTM, CDR2 ANQGSEA. The CDR3 is CSVGQDRWVSNEQFF. In nucleotides, the CDR3 is TGCAGCGTTGGACAAGACAGGTGGGTAAGCAATGAGCAGTTCTTC.

For the CDR3, the DNA is TGTGCCACAGCAGCCCTAGGCAGGGATACTGAAGCTTTCTTT. Its protein is CATAALGRDTEAFF. This chain joins TRBV11-2 and TRBJ1-1; possible D gene TRBD1, 5 bases. Trimming took off 10 bases at V and 5 bases at J, with 20 bases between the two ends. CDR1 is SGHAT and CDR2 is FQNNGV in the germline V gene. The CDR3 runs 14 residues.

The chain links TRBV28 to TRBJ1-4; TRBD1 is a possible D gene (5 bases). The CDR3 covers 16 residues. V was pared by 5 bases and J by 7 bases, with 20 bases between. Germline loops: CDR1 MDHEN, CDR2 SYDVKM. CDR3 DNA: TGTGCCAGCAGTAGCTCGTCAGGGCAGTTGTTTGAAAAACTGTTTTTT. Amino acids: CASSSSSGQLFEKLFF.

The chain joins TRBV19 to TRBJ2-2; TRBD2 matches at 8 bases. The CDR3 has 15 residues. V trimming: 3 bases; J trimming: 5 bases; junction bases outside the gene matches: 5. The V gene's germline CDR1 is LNHDA and CDR2 SQIVND (reference sequence). The CDR3 here is CASSIGGGPTGELFF. In DNA, the CDR3 is TGTGCCAGTAGTATCGGGGGGGGGCCGACCGGGGAGCTGTTTTTT.

The chain recombines TRBV10-2 with TRBJ2-3; TRBD2 matches 9 bases. The CDR3 sequence is 15 residues long. Germline V CDR1 and CDR2: WSHSY, SAAADI. The ends lost 11 bases at V and 5 bases at J; junction bases unmatched: 14. The CDR3 reads CASSLAGGAVDTQYF. For the CDR3, the DNA is TGCGCCTCCTCCCTGGCGGGAGGGGCCGTAGATACGCAGTATTTT.

This chain joins TRBV2 and TRBJ1-1, with D possibly TRBD1 on 6 matching bases. This CDR3 contains 13 residues. V gave up 8 bases and J gave up 6 bases, with 16 bases separating them. CDR1 is SNHLY, CDR2 FYNNEI, per germline. The CDR3 is CASELSRGPEAFF. CDR3 sequence (DNA): TGTGCCAGCGAACTTTCCAGGGGCCCTGAAGCTTTCTTT.

The V and J genes are TRBV9 and TRBJ2-5, with 11 bases identical to TRBD2. CDR3 length equals 18 residues. Per germline, CDR1 SGDLS and CDR2 YYNGEE. J was trimmed by 0 bases and V by 0 bases; bases with no gene match: 7. The DNA of the CDR3 is TGTGCCAGCAGCGTAGCTGGTCTAGCGGGGGGAAACCAAGAGACCCAGTACTTC. Translation gives CASSVAGLAGGNQETQYF.

V and J are TRBV7-9 and TRBJ2-7; TRBD1 might be the D (5 bases). Deletions cut 5 bases from V and 2 bases from J, with 13 bases between. The CDR3 runs 14 residues. Per germline, CDR1 SEHNR and CDR2 FQNEAQ (reference sequence). CDR3 sequence: CASSLTTATYEQYF. As DNA, the CDR3 is TGTGCCAGCAGCCTTACGACAGCTACCTACGAGCAGTACTTC.

The CDR3 region has the DNA TGTGCCAGCAGGGGAGCCGCTTTGAACACTGAAGCTTTCTTT. Translation gives CASRGAALNTEAFF. The chain is built from TRBV6-5 and TRBJ1-1; D unclear. Germline V gene sequence: CDR1 MNHEY, CDR2 SVGAGI. V shed 6 bases and J shed 0 bases, with 11 bases lying between them. This CDR3 is built from 14 residues.

This chain links TRBV25-1 with TRBJ2-7; D not resolved. The CDR3 totals 13 residues. From germline, CDR1 is MGHDK and CDR2 SYGVNS. The ends were cut back, 8 bases at V and 5 bases at J, with 16 bases in the middle. The CDR3 sequence: CASSDRSRHEQYF. In DNA form, the CDR3 reads TGTGCCAGCTCTGATAGGAGCCGGCACGAGCAGTACTTC.